The clone carrying this TCR beta chain has a handful of counts. Its target is not known. The CDR3 is 16 amino acids. The V and J ends lost 8 bases and 3 bases respectively, with 20 bases between them. Per the germline V gene, CDR1 is MNHEY and CDR2 is SVGEGT. TCRdb itself ran the RT-PCR reads through MiXCR, one entry per CDR3 protein. The table has 500,000 to 650,000 distinct CDR3 sequences, under 9% seen once. The data were obtained in a study of response to subunit inactivated influenza vaccine. Whole-study results and caveats: That few new T cells are recruited by each seasonal influenza vaccination was the authors' suggestion.

The chain couples TRBV6-2 or TRBV6-3 to TRBJ1-5; no clear D gene. The sample was PBMCs from blood, taken about 24 months after vaccination. This receptor was identified in a man between 50 and 75 years old who received an inactivated influenza vaccine. As DNA, the CDR3 is TGTGCCAGCGACCCCTTTGATGGGCTGGTCAATCAGCCCCAGCATTTT. Translation gives CASDPFDGLVNQPQHF.